These 17 T cell receptor beta chains were sequenced from one sample in a study of cytomegalovirus exposure and HLA in healthy donors. Use of 60 Vbeta and 13 Jbeta primers characterized the PCR. Sequencing was performed with immunoSEQ multiplex PCR; in TCRdb, only in-frame clones are kept and a portion is missing. The table records 100,000 or so clones, 85% to 90% of them present only once. The sequenced sample consisted of PBMCs. All receptors derive from a man aged 30 to 39 in good health and CMV-seronegative.

This rearrangement joins TRBV10-3 to TRBJ1-4; D is undetermined. Germline V gene sequence: CDR1 ENHRY, CDR2 SYGVKD. Trimming took 3 bases from V and 0 from J, leaving 8 bases between them. The CDR3 is made up of 15 amino acids. The CDR3 loop reads CAISEDTSTNEKLFF. Written as DNA, the CDR3 is TGTGCCATCAGTGAAGACACCTCAACTAATGAAAAACTGTTTTTT.

Comment on this clone: An end of the junction does not agree with germline; a read error may underlie this. V is TRBV19 and J is TRBJ1-2, with TRBD1 as a possible D gene (5 bases). The CDR3 has 14 residues. Germline-derived CDR1 and CDR2 are LNHDA and SQIVND (reference sequence). For the CDR3, the DNA is TGTGCCAGTAGCATAGATCGGGGGAACTATGGCTACACCTTC. Its translation is CASSIDRGNYGYTF.

This rearrangement joins TRBV6-1 to TRBJ2-3, with D possibly TRBD2 on 6 matching bases. CDR3 length equals 13 residues. CDR1 and CDR2 from the germline V gene are MNHNS and SASEGT. Trimming shortened V by 11 bases and J by 1 base, and 13 bases separated the two germline ends. Here the CDR3 DNA reads TGTGCCGGCCATCCGGGGGGCACAGATACGCAGTATTTT. Translating it yields CAGHPGGTDTQYF.

The rearrangement links TRBV10-3 to TRBJ2-5, with no clear D. CDR3 size: 14 residues. Trimming removed 4 bases at V and 5 bases at J, with 14 bases between. Germline V gene data show CDR1 as ENHRY and CDR2 as SYGVKD. The DNA for the CDR3 is TGTGCCATCAGTGCCGCCAATAACGGGGAGACCCAGTACTTC. This translates into CAISAANNGETQYF.

This chain links TRBV6-1 with TRBJ1-2; possibly TRBD1 for D (5 bases). CDR1 and CDR2 from the germline V gene are MNHNS and SASEGT. Trimming stripped 2 bases from V and 5 bases from J, with 9 bases between. CDR3 length: 13 amino acids. The DNA of the CDR3 is TGTGCCAGCAGTGAATACCCAGGGTATGGCTACACCTTC. Amino acids: CASSEYPGYGYTF.

The CDR3: CASSPGTGNYEQYF. The CDR3 DNA is TGTGCCAGCAGCCCCGGGACAGGGAACTACGAGCAGTACTTC. The chain employs TRBV7-9 and TRBJ2-7; 9 nucleotides line up with TRBD1. The J segment lost 3 bases and the V segment lost 5 bases, leaving 5 bases of the junction unmatched. The CDR3 extends over 14 amino acids. Germline CDR1 SEHNR, CDR2 FQNEAQ (reference sequence). The variable domain in full, with the rest retrieved from reference TRBV7-9 and TRBJ2-7, is DTGVSQNPRHKITKRGQNVTFRCDPISEHNRLYWYRQTLGQGPEFLTYFQNEAQLEKSRLLSDRFSAERPKGSFSTLEIQRTEQGDSAMYLCASSPGTGNYEQYFGPGTRLTVT.

This clone appeared once. The chain links TRBV19 to TRBJ2-7, with 8 bases that match TRBD1. The CDR3 totals 13 residues. CDR1 is LNHDA and CDR2 is SQIVND in the germline V gene (reference sequence). V lost 7 bases and J lost 2; bases outside the gene matches: 4. In nucleotides, the CDR3 is TGTGCCAGTACCCGGACAGGGCCCTACGAGCAGTACTTC. Its protein is CASTRTGPYEQYF.

The chain combines TRBV9 with TRBJ2-2; D is uncertain. Trimming stripped 1 base from V and 6 bases from J, with 7 bases between. This CDR3 spans 13 amino acids. Germline CDR1 and CDR2: SGDLS and YYNGEE. In DNA form, the CDR3 reads TGTGCCAGCAGCGTATTAGATTCCGGGGAGCTGTTTTTT. Amino acid sequence: CASSVLDSGELFF.

V gene TRBV6-1 combines with J gene TRBJ2-3; 8 nucleotides agree with TRBD2. V trimming: 10 bases; J trimming: 2 bases; junction bases outside the gene matches: 11. The CDR3 covers 15 residues. Per germline, CDR1 MNHNS and CDR2 SASEGT. The CDR3 nucleotides read TGTGCCACCCGGGGGGGTCGGATCTCCACAGATACGCAGTATTTT. This translates into CATRGGRISTDTQYF.

Only one count was recorded for this clone. The chain combines TRBV30 with TRBJ1-2; D gene unclear. CDR3 length: 11 residues. The germline V and J ends were trimmed by 3 bases and 8 bases, with 10 bases remaining between them. CDR1 and CDR2 from the germline V gene are GTSNPN and SVGIG (reference sequence). In DNA form, the CDR3 reads TGTGCCTGGAGCAACACGGGAGGCTACACCTTC. Residues: CAWSNTGGYTF.

The chain links TRBV9 to TRBJ2-5, with 7 nucleotides matching TRBD1. The V segment lost 0 bases and the J segment 5 bases; nucleotides outside the gene matches: 4. The CDR3 extends over 14 amino acids. The germline V gene has CDR1 SGDLS and CDR2 YYNGEE. CDR3 loop: CASSVEGAGETQYF. Written as DNA, the CDR3 is TGTGCCAGCAGCGTAGAGGGGGCCGGGGAGACCCAGTACTTC.

This chain uses TRBV6-1 with TRBJ1-2; D is perhaps TRBD1 (6 bases). The germline gives CDR1 MNHNS, CDR2 SASEGT. The CDR3 runs 13 residues. Trimming took 10 bases from V and 8 from J, leaving 20 bases between them. Written as DNA, the CDR3 is TGTGCCATCCTGGGAGGGGGGTTTGCCGGCTACACCTTC. Protein sequence: CAILGGGFAGYTF.

This clone occurred once. V is TRBV25-1 and J is TRBJ2-3; TRBD1 matches at 8 bases. The CDR3 runs 14 residues. CDR1 MGHDK and CDR2 SYGVNS come from the germline V gene. Germline trimming cut 7 bases from V and 4 bases from J; bases unmatched to any gene: 7. The CDR3 coding sequence is TGTGCCAGCACCACAGGGGGTGGGGCAGATACGCAGTATTTT. It codes for CASTTGGGADTQYF.

The chain links TRBV14 to TRBJ2-7; possible D gene TRBD2, 5 bases. Between the trimmed V and J ends, which lost 3 bases and 3 bases, there was a span of 18 bases. The CDR3 loop spans 16 amino acids. Germline V CDR1 and CDR2: SGHDN, FVKESK. The CDR3 DNA sequence: TGTGCCAGCAGCCATATCGACTACCGAGATGGCTACGAGCAGTACTTC. Protein sequence: CASSHIDYRDGYEQYF.

This clone showed up just a few times. The gene calls are TRBV27 and TRBJ2-1, with D perhaps matching TRBD2 (7 bases). CDR3 length equals 15 residues. Germline V CDR1 and CDR2: MNHEY, SMNVEV (reference sequence). Trimming removed 3 bases at V and 4 bases at J, with 13 bases between. In DNA, the CDR3 is TGTGCCAGCAGTTTTGGCGGGGGCTTTTACAATGAGCAGTTCTTC. As protein: CASSFGGGFYNEQFF.

This clone appeared a single time. This chain links TRBV27 with TRBJ1-6; weak D call: TRBD1 (6 bases). V lost 5 bases, J lost 7 bases, and 12 bases lay in between. The CDR3 runs 14 residues. Germline CDR1 MNHEY, CDR2 SMNVEV (reference sequence). CDR3 region: CASSVQGGNSPLHF. CDR3 in DNA: TGTGCCAGCAGTGTACAGGGTGGGAATTCACCCCTCCACTTT.

The chain joins TRBV5-4 to TRBJ2-5, with 10 bases fitting TRBD2. CDR3 length: 15 residues. V shed 5 bases, J shed 2 bases, and the junction held 6 bases outside the gene matches. Germline CDR1 is SGHNT and CDR2 is YYREEE (reference sequence). CDR3 sequence: CASSVGLAVQETQYF. Written as DNA, the CDR3 is TGTGCCAGCAGTGTTGGACTAGCGGTACAAGAGACCCAGTACTTC.